These T cell receptor beta chains were read from a single sample in a study of neoadjuvant nivolumab and ipilimumab in lung cancer. Assay used: immunoSEQ multiplex PCR; TCRdb lists only in-frame clones, some missing. The data hold 4,000 to 5,000 clones, with more than 60% observed a single time. Sequencing used tumor tissue, obtained after neoadjuvant nivolumab, alone or with ipilimumab, at or shortly before surgery. Receptors were obtained from an adult with non-small cell lung cancer. The CDR3 runs from the conserved cysteine through the conserved F or W. D genes are given only for firm matches. Size is stated for part of the rows, as once, few or many counts, or as a class when the clone is expanded.

clone_size	d_call	cdr3_length	v_call	j_call	cdr3_nt	cdr3_aa
NA	NA	14	TRBV5-1	TRBJ1-6	TGCGCCAGCAGCGAAGGGACGGATAATTCACCCCTCCACTTT	CASSEGTDNSPLHF
NA	NA	13	TRBV10-3	TRBJ2-5	TGTGCCATCAGGATGGACAGATCAGAGACCCAGTACTTC	CAIRMDRSETQYF
NA	NA	17	TRBV5-1	TRBJ1-2	TGCGCCAGCAGCTACTCAGAGAGGGCACAAGGGGGATATGGCTACACCTTC	CASSYSERAQGGYGYTF
NA	TRBD1	15	TRBV5-5	TRBJ2-1	TGTGCCAGCAGCTTGGAGGGGACAGCCTACAATGAGCAGTTCTTC	CASSLEGTAYNEQFF
NA	TRBD1	17	TRBV25-1	TRBJ2-4	TGTGCCAGCAGTGAATTAGCTAGACAGGGAAGGGAAAACATTCAGTACTTC	CASSELARQGRENIQYF
NA	TRBD1	15	TRBV4-1	TRBJ2-7	TGCGCCAGCAGCCCCGGACAGGGGGCGGATTACGAGCAGTACTTC	CASSPGQGADYEQYF
few	NA	14	TRBV28	TRBJ1-4	TGTGCCAGTTTGGACTCAACAACTAATGAAAAACTGTTTTTT	CASLDSTTNEKLFF
NA	NA	13	TRBV11-2	TRBJ1-6	TGTGCCAGCAGCTTACAGGGGAATTCACCCCTCCACTTT	CASSLQGNSPLHF
NA	NA	17	TRBV18	TRBJ1-6	TGTGCCAGCTCACCCCAAGGGGAGGTTAACTATAATTCACCCCTCCACTTT	CASSPQGEVNYNSPLHF
NA	NA	14	TRBV9	TRBJ1-2	TGTGCCAGCAGCGTAGACCCCGGGCCCTATGGCTACACCTTC	CASSVDPGPYGYTF
few	TRBD1	14	TRBV7-6	TRBJ1-2	TGTGCCAGCAGCTTAGTCCGGACAGGCTATGGCTACACCTTC	CASSLVRTGYGYTF
NA	TRBD1	14	TRBV5-8	TRBJ1-5	TGTGCCAGCAGTCCGGGGACAGGGGATCAGCCCCAGCATTTT	CASSPGTGDQPQHF
NA	NA	17	TRBV28	TRBJ2-3	TGTGCCAGCAGTTTCCGGGTGGACAGCCTAAGCACAGATACGCAGTATTTT	CASSFRVDSLSTDTQYF
NA	TRBD1	16	TRBV11-2	TRBJ2-1	TGTGCCAGCAGCATGCCGGGACAGATGGCCTACAATGAGCAGTTCTTC	CASSMPGQMAYNEQFF
NA	NA	15	TRBV6-5	TRBJ1-2	TGTGCCAGCAGTTACACCAAGACAGGAGGGGATGGCTACACCTTC	CASSYTKTGGDGYTF
NA	NA	14	TRBV5-1	TRBJ2-1	TGCGCCAGCAGACAGGATTACTCAAACAATGAGCAGTTCTTC	CASRQDYSNNEQFF
NA	NA	12	TRBV7-9	TRBJ1-6	TGTGCCAGCAGCTCCCTGAATTCACCCCTCCACTTT	CASSSLNSPLHF
once	NA	14	TRBV5-1	TRBJ2-7	TGCGCCAGCAGCCGTGTGGGTGAGGCCTACGAGCAGTACTTC	CASSRVGEAYEQYF
few	NA	15	TRBV18	TRBJ1-5	TGTGCCAGCTCCTACACGGGATATAGCAATCAGCCCCAGCATTTT	CASSYTGYSNQPQHF
NA	NA	13	TRBV6-5	TRBJ1-4	TGTGCCAGCAGTTACGGAGGAGATGAAAAACTGTTTTTT	CASSYGGDEKLFF
NA	NA	13	TRBV15	TRBJ2-7	TGTGCCACCAGCAGAGCCCCCAACTACGAGCAGTACTTC	CATSRAPNYEQYF
NA	TRBD2	13	TRBV7-9	TRBJ2-5	TGTGCCAGCAGCTTTGCGGGGGAAGAGACCCAGTACTTC	CASSFAGEETQYF
NA	NA	13	TRBV5-1	TRBJ1-1	TGCGCCAGCAGCTTGGACACTTACACTGAAGCTTTCTTT	CASSLDTYTEAFF
NA	NA	14	TRBV2	TRBJ1-6	TGTGCCAGCAGTGCAACGACAGGCCTTTCACCCCTCCACTTT	CASSATTGLSPLHF
once	NA	13	TRBV5-4	TRBJ1-1	TGTGCCAGCAGCTTACAGGGGAACACTGAAGCTTTCTTT	CASSLQGNTEAFF
NA	NA	13	TRBV2	TRBJ1-1	TGTGCCAGCAGTTACAGGGTAAACACTGAAGCTTTCTTT	CASSYRVNTEAFF